The 3 T cell receptor beta chains below were found in one sample sequenced in a study of T cells of healthy individuals. Each CDR3 protein is one row after TCRdb ran MiXCR on the 5' RACE reads. Here the sample spans tens of thousands of distinct CDR3 sequences, around 15% being singletons. These receptors originate from a human donor in good health.

This clonotype was counted a few times. CDR3 sequence reads: CASSPRLVDGFNGYTF. The CDR3 nucleotides are TGTGCCAGCTCACCACGCCTAGTGGACGGGTTCAATGGCTACACCTTC. This chain connects TRBV18 to TRBJ1-2; D uncertain. Germline loops: CDR1 KGHSH, CDR2 LQKENI. Trimming pared 1 base from V and 6 bases from J, leaving 18 bases between. The CDR3 loop spans 16 amino acids.

In this sample, this clonotype turned up many times. The rearrangement links TRBV7-8 to TRBJ2-5; TRBD2 matches 9 bases. CDR1 and CDR2 from the germline V gene are SGHVS and FQNEAQ. V shed 0 bases and J 5 bases; nucleotides not matched to a gene: 10. The CDR3 consists of 17 residues. The CDR3: CASSLAPPGTSRETQYF. CDR3 DNA: TGTGCCAGCAGCTTAGCGCCTCCCGGGACTAGCCGTGAGACCCAGTACTTC.

This clonotype has a single count. One end of the junction varies from germline; a read error may be responsible. V is TRBV4-3 and J is TRBJ1-6; D not certain. This CDR3 has 13 residues. Per germline, CDR1 LGHNA and CDR2 YSLEER. As DNA, the CDR3 is TGCGCCAGCAGCCAAGCTCTCCGTTCACCCATCCACTTT. It is translated as CASSQALRSPIHF.